This record looks at one T cell receptor (beta chain) sequence and its context. This entry is derived from a study of cytomegalovirus exposure and HLA in healthy donors. V lost 10 bases and J 5 bases, leaving 11 bases between the germline ends. CDR1 is MDHEN, CDR2 SYDVKM, per germline. The CDR3 totals 11 residues. With 60 Vbeta and 13 Jbeta primers, the PCR was carried out. Profiled with immunoSEQ multiplex PCR; TCRdb holds only in-frame clones, not every one. The table lists 120,000 or so clones, around 86% of them singletons. This rearrangement joins TRBV28 to TRBJ2-5; no clear D gene. The source material was PBMCs. The origin of this receptor is a man aged 40-49 years in good health and CMV-seronegative. CDR3 sequence: CATTIWETQYF. Written as DNA, the CDR3 is TGTGCCACTACTATTTGGGAGACCCAGTACTTC.